The rows below give T cell receptor beta chains drawn from one sample of a study of response to subunit inactivated influenza vaccine. TCRdb re-called the RT-PCR reads through MiXCR, storing one row per CDR3 protein. The sample yields about 570,000 distinct CDR3 sequences, approximately 10% seen once. The data also belong to a second study, concerning T cells expressing NK-cell markers.

The sequencing here drew on PBMCs from blood, taken on the day of vaccination. The receptors were gathered from a man aged 45 to 65 who received an inactivated influenza vaccine. Each CDR3 is given with its conserved first and last residue. The D gene is left open where the match is weak. Expanded clones get a size class; other rows say once, few or many, or leave the size out.

V gene	clone size	D gene	J gene	CDR3 DNA	CDR3 protein
TRBV27	few	-	TRBJ1-6	TGTGCCAGCAGTTTCGCGACAGTAGATAATTCACCCCTCCACTTT	CASSFATVDNSPLHF
TRBV10-3	-	-	TRBJ2-5	TGTGCCATCAGTGAGCTGGGGCAGCAAGAGACCCAGTACTTC	CAISELGQQETQYF
TRBV14	few	-	TRBJ1-2	TGTGCCAGCAGCCCCCTGGGAGGGGAGGACTATGGCTACACCTTC	CASSPLGGEDYGYTF
TRBV5-1	-	TRBD1	TRBJ2-5	TGCGCCAGCAGCGCCAACCCGACAGGGGGTTATGAGACCCAGTACTTC	CASSANPTGGYETQYF
TRBV2	many	TRBD1	TRBJ2-7	TGTGCCAGCAGCTTTCTGGGACAGGGCTACGAGCAGTACTTC	CASSFLGQGYEQYF
TRBV3-1	few	-	TRBJ2-1	TGTGCCAGCAGCCAAGATCCGGGACGCCACAATGAGCAGTTCTTC	CASSQDPGRHNEQFF
TRBV2	many	TRBD1	TRBJ1-5	TGTGCCAGCAAAGGGTTGACAGGGGAAGGACAGCCCCAGCATTTT	CASKGLTGEGQPQHF
TRBV7-2	few	TRBD1	TRBJ2-1	TGTGCCAGCAGCTTCAGGGGGCCGGATGAGCAGTTCTTC	CASSFRGPDEQFF
TRBV11-2	-	-	TRBJ2-6	TGTGCCAGCAGCTTAACGTCAGGGATCTCTGGGGCCAACGTCCTGACTTTC	CASSLTSGISGANVLTF
TRBV6-1	-	-	TRBJ2-6	TGTGCCAGCGCACCTTACCCCACAGACAGCTCTGGGGCCAACGTCCTGACTTTC	CASAPYPTDSSGANVLTF
TRBV24-1	few	TRBD1	TRBJ2-3	TGTGCCACCAGTGACGGGACAGGGAGCACAGATACGCAGTATTTT	CATSDGTGSTDTQYF
TRBV20-1	-	TRBD1	TRBJ2-7	TGCAGTGCTACCAGGGGGTCGTCCGAGCAGTACTTC	CSATRGSSEQYF
TRBV11-2	few	TRBD2	TRBJ2-5	TGTGCCAGCAGCCCCGGGGGGGCACGGGAGACCCAGTACTTC	CASSPGGARETQYF
TRBV24-1	once	-	TRBJ2-1	TGTGCCACCAGTGATTTCCTGTCCGGGGACAATGAGCAGTTCTTC	CATSDFLSGDNEQFF
TRBV29-1	-	TRBD2	TRBJ2-5	TGCAGCGTTGATTCGGGGCTAGCGGGGCTACGTGGGGGGACCCAGTACTTC	CSVDSGLAGLRGGTQYF
TRBV7-2	few	TRBD1	TRBJ1-1	TGTGCCAGCAGCTCCTACAGGGGTGAGGGTGAAGCTTTCTTT	CASSSYRGEGEAFF
TRBV7-9	many	-	TRBJ1-4	TGTGCCAGCAGCTTAGCAGGAAGAACAACTAATGAAAAACTGTTTTTT	CASSLAGRTTNEKLFF
TRBV6-2/TRBV6-3	-	-	TRBJ2-3	TGTGCCAGCAGCACCCCCTCCGGGGGAGTACGAGCAGATACGCAGTATTTT	CASSTPSGGVRADTQYF
TRBV6-5	few	TRBD1	TRBJ1-5	TGTGCCAGCAGTTACTCGGGACAGGGGGATCGAAATTATCAGCCCCAGCATTTT	CASSYSGQGDRNYQPQHF
TRBV11-2	-	TRBD1	TRBJ1-4	TGTGCCAGCAGACCCACAGGGGGGGGTGAAAAACTGTTTTTT	CASRPTGGGEKLFF
TRBV5-5	-	TRBD1	TRBJ2-2	TGTGCCAGCACCCTCAGAACAGGGGCGCACTACGACACCGGGGAGCTGTTTTTT	CASTLRTGAHYDTGELFF
TRBV12-3/TRBV12-4	-	-	TRBJ2-7	TGTGCCAGCAGTTTACCTCCAGGGGCCTACGAGCAGTACTTC	CASSLPPGAYEQYF
TRBV5-5	-	-	TRBJ2-7	TGTGCCAGCACCTCTGGAGGGACAGCCCTCTCCTACGAGCAGTACTTC	CASTSGGTALSYEQYF
TRBV4-3	few	TRBD2	TRBJ2-1	TGCGCCAGCAGCCAAGGACTAGCGGGCCTCAATGAGCAGTTCTTC	CASSQGLAGLNEQFF